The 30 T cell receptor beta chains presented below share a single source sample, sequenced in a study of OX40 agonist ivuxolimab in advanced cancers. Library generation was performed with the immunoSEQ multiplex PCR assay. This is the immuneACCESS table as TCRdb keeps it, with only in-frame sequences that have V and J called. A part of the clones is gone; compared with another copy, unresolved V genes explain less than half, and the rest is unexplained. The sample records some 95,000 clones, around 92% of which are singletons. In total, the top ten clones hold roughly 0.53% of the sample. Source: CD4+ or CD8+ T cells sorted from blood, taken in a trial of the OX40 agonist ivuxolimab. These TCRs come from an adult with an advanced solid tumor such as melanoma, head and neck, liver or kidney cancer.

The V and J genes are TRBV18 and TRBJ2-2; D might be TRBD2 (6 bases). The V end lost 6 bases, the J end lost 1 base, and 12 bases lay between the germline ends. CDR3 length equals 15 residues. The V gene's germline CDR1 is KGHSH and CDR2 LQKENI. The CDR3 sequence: CASSRGNKNTGELFF. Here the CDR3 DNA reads TGTGCCAGCTCCCGGGGGAATAAGAACACCGGGGAGCTGTTTTTT.

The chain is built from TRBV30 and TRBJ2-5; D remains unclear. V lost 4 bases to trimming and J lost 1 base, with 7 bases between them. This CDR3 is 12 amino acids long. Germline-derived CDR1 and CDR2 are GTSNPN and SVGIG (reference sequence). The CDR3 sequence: CAWNGVQETQYF. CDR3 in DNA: TGTGCCTGGAACGGTGTCCAAGAGACCCAGTACTTC.

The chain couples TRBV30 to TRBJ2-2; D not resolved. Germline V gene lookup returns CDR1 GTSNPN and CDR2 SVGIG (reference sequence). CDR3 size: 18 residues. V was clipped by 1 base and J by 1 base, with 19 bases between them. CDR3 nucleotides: TGTGCCTGGAGTGGGTTAGCACCGGCCATTTTGAACACCGGGGAGCTGTTTTTT. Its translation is CAWSGLAPAILNTGELFF.

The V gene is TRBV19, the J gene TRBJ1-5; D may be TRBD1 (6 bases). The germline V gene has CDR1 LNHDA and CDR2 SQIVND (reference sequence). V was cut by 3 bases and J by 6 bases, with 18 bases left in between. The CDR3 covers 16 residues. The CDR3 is CASSIAMSGVLQPQHF. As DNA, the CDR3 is TGTGCCAGTAGTATCGCGATGTCAGGGGTGCTTCAGCCCCAGCATTTT. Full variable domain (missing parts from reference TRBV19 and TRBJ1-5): DGGITQSPKYLFRKEGQNVTLSCEQNLNHDAMYWYRQDPGQGLRLIYYSQIVNDFQKGDIAEGYSVSREKKESFPLTVTSAQKNPTAFYLCASSIAMSGVLQPQHFGDGTRLSIL.

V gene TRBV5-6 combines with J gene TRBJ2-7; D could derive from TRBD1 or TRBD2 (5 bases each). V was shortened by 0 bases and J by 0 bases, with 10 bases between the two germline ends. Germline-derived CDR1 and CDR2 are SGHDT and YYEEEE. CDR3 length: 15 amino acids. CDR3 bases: TGTGCCAGCAGCTTGGGGGGGTCCCTCTCCTACGAGCAGTACTTC. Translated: CASSLGGSLSYEQYF.

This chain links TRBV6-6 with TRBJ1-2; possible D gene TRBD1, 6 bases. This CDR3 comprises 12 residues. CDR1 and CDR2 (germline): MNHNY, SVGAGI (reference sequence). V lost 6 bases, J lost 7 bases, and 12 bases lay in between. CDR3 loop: CASSLQGSGYTF. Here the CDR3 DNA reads TGTGCCAGCAGCCTACAGGGAAGTGGCTACACCTTC.

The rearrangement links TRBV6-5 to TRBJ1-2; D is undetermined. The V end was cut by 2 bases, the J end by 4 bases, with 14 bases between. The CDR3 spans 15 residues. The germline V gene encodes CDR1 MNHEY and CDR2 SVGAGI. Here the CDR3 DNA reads TGTGCCAGCAGTTACGGGCCAGTGCTAGCCTATGGCTACACCTTC. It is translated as CASSYGPVLAYGYTF.

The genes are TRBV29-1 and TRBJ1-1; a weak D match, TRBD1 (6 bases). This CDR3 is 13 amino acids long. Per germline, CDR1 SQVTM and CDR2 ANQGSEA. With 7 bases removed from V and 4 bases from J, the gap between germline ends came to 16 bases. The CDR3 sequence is CSGTRGGGTEAFF. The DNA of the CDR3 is TGCAGCGGCACCCGGGGAGGGGGCACTGAAGCTTTCTTT.

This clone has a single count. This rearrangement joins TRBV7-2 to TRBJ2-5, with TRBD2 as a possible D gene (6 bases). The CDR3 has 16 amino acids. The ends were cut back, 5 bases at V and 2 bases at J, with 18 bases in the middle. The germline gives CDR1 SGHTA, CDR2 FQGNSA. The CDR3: CASSLIGGSWQETQYF. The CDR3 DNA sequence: TGTGCCAGCAGCCTGATTGGGGGGAGTTGGCAAGAGACCCAGTACTTC.

As DNA, the CDR3 is TGTGCCTGGAGTGCCGGAGGGGCCGAGCAGTACTTC. It encodes CAWSAGGAEQYF. The chain has TRBV30 and TRBJ2-7; D might be TRBD2 (6 bases). In germline, CDR1 is GTSNPN, CDR2 SVGIG (reference sequence). V was clipped by 1 base and J by 6 bases, with 10 bases between them. This CDR3 spans 12 amino acids.

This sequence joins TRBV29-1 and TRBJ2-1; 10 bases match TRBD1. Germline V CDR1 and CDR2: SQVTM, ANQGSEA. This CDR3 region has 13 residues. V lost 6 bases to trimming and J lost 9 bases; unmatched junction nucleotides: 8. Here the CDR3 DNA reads TGCAGCGTATCACCGGGACAGGGGATTGAGCAGTTCTTC. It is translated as CSVSPGQGIEQFF.

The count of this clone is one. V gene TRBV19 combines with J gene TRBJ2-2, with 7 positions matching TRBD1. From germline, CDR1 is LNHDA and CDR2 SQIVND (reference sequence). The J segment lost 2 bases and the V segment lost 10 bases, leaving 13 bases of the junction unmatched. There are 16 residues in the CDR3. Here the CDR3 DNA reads TGTGCCACCCAACCCGTCCGGGACAGAAACACCGGGGAGCTGTTTTTT. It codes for CATQPVRDRNTGELFF. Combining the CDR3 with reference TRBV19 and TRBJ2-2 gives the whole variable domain DGGITQSPKYLFRKEGQNVTLSCEQNLNHDAMYWYRQDPGQGLRLIYYSQIVNDFQKGDIAEGYSVSREKKESFPLTVTSAQKNPTAFYLCATQPVRDRNTGELFFGEGSRLTVL.

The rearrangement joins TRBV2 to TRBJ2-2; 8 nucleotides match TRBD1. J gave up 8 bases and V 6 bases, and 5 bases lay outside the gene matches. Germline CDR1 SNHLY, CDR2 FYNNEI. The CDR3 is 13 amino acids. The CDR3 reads CASRETGGGELFF. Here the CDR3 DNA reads TGTGCCAGCAGAGAAACAGGGGGAGGGGAGCTGTTTTTT.

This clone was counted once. CDR3 nucleotides: TGTGCCTTGGGGACATCCCAACAAGATACGCAGTATTTT. Protein product: CALGTSQQDTQYF. This chain connects TRBV6-6 to TRBJ2-3; the D gene is possibly TRBD1 (6 bases). The germline V gene encodes CDR1 MNHNY and CDR2 SVGAGI (reference sequence). The CDR3 is 13 residues long. Trimming took 11 bases from V and 5 from J, leaving 17 bases between them.

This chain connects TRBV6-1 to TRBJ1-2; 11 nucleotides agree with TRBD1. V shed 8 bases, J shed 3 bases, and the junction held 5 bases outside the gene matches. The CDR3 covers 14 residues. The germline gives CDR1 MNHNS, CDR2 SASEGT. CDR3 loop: CASGPGQGDYGYTF. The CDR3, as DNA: TGTGCCAGCGGTCCGGGACAGGGGGACTATGGCTACACCTTC.

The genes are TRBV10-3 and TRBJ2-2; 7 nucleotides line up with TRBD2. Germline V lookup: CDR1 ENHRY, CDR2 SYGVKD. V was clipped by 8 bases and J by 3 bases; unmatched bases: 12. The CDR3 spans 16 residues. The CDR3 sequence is CAIPVREAGHTGELFF. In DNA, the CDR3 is TGTGCCATCCCGGTGAGGGAAGCGGGGCACACCGGGGAGCTGTTTTTT.

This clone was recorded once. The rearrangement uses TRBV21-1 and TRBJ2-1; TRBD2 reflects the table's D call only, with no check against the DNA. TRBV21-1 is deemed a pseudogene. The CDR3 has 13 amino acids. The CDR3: CASSKGAGVLQFF. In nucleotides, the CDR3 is TGTGCCAGCAGCAAAGGAGCGGGAGTTCTGCAGTTCTTC.

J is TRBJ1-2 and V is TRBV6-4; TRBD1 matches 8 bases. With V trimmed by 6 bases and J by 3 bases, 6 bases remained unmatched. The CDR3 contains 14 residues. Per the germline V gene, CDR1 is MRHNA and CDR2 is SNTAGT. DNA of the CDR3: TGTGCCAGCAGCCGGACAGGGAGCGACTATGGCTACACCTTC. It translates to CASSRTGSDYGYTF.

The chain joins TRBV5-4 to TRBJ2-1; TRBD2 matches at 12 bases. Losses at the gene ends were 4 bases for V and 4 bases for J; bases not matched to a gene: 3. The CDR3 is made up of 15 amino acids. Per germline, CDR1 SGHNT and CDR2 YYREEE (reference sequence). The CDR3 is CASSTTSGSYNEQFF. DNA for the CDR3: TGTGCCAGCAGCACGACTAGCGGGAGTTACAATGAGCAGTTCTTC.

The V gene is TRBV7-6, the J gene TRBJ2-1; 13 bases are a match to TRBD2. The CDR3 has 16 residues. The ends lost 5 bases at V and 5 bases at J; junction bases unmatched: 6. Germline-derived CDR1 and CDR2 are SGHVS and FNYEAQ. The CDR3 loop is CASSPRLAGGDNEQFF. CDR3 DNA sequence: TGTGCCAGCAGCCCCCGACTAGCGGGAGGAGACAATGAGCAGTTCTTC.

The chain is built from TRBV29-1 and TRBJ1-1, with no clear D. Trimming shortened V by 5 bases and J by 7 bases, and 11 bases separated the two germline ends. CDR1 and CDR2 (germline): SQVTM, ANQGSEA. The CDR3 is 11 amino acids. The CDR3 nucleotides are TGCAGCGTTAGTGTAGTTGATGAAGCTTTCTTT. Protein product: CSVSVVDEAFF.

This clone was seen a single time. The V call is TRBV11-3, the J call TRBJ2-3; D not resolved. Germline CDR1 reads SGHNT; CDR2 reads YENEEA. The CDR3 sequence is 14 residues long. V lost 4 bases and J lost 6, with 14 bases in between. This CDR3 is CASSSTGFVDTQYF. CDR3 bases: TGTGCCAGCAGCTCAACCGGGTTTGTGGATACGCAGTATTTT.

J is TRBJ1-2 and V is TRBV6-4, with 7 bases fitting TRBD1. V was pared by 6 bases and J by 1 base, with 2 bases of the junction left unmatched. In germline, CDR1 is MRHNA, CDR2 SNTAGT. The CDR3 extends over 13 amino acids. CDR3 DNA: TGTGCCAGCAGGAGGGGGCATAACTATGGCTACACCTTC. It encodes CASRRGHNYGYTF.

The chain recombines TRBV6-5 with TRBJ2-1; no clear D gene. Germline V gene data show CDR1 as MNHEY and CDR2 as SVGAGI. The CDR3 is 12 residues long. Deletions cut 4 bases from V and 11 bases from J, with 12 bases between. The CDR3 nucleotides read TGTGCCAGCAGTTCCCCTAGTAGACAGCAGTTCTTC. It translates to CASSSPSRQQFF.

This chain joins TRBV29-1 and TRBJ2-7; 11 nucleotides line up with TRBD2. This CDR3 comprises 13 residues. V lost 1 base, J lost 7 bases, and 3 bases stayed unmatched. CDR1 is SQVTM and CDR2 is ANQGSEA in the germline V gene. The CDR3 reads CSVEASGGREQYF. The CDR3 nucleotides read TGCAGCGTTGAAGCTAGCGGGGGGCGGGAGCAGTACTTC.

In DNA form, the CDR3 reads TGTGCCAGCAGTGAACAGGGGGCTGAAGGGACCCAGTACTTC. Its protein product is CASSEQGAEGTQYF. This chain connects TRBV6-1 to TRBJ2-5; 8 bases match TRBD1. V lost 2 bases, J lost 7 bases, and 6 bases stayed unmatched. Germline V gene lookup returns CDR1 MNHNS and CDR2 SASEGT. This CDR3 is 14 amino acids long.

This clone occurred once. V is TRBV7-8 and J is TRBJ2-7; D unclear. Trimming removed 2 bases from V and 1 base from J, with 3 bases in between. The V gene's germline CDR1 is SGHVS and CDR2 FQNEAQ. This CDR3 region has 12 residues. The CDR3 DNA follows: TGTGCCAGCAGCTTACAATCCTACGAGCAGTACTTC. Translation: CASSLQSYEQYF.

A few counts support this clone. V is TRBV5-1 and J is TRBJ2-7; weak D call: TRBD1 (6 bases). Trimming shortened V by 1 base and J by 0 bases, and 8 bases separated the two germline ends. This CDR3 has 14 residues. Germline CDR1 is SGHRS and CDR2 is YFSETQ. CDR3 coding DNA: TGCGCCAGCAGCTTGCCAGGGGTCTCCTACGAGCAGTACTTC. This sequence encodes CASSLPGVSYEQYF.

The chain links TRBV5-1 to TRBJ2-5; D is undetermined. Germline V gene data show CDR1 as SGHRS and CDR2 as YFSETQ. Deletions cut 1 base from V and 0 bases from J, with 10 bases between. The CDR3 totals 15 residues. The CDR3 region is CASSLSVAYQETQYF. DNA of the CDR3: TGCGCCAGCAGCTTGTCGGTGGCGTACCAAGAGACCCAGTACTTC.

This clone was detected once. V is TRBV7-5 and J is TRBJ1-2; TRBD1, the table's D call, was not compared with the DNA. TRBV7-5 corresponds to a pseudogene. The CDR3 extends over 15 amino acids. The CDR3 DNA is TGTGCCAGAAGCTTCTCCAGCAGGGGGTCCTATGGCTACACCTTC. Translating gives CARSFSSRGSYGYTF.